The sequence of this T cell receptor beta chain was determined in a study of T cell responses to AZD1222 COVID-19 vaccine. Broader study findings: Spike-spanning, vaccine-associated CD4 TCRs were dominant at 160-218 and 743-854. Most donors were white British and more were female, and clonal diversity was possibly underestimated.

This CDR3 has 16 residues. With V trimmed by 4 bases and J by 6 bases, 6 bases remained unmatched. The germline V gene has CDR1 SGHRS and CDR2 YFSETQ. Worth noting for this clone: The target antigen is unknown.

Some clones are missing from TCRdb's copy, which holds only in-frame ones; the method was immunoSEQ multiplex PCR. The table includes tens of thousands of clones, approximately 90% detected once. The chain employs TRBV5-1 and TRBJ2-3; TRBD2 aligns across 15 bases. This receptor was obtained from an adult who received the AZD1222 COVID-19 vaccine. Sample: peripheral blood, taken 28 days after the second AZD1222 dose. CDR3 sequence (DNA): TGCGCCAGCAGCCACGGGACTAGCGGGGGGAGGGATACGCAGTATTTT. This encodes CASSHGTSGGRDTQYF. Complete variable domain (other parts from reference TRBV5-1 and TRBJ2-3): KAGVTQTPRYLIKTRGQQVTLSCSPISGHRSVSWYQQTPGQGLQFLFEYFSETQRNKGNFPGRFSGRQFSNSRSEMNVSTLELGDSALYLCASSHGTSGGRDTQYFGPGTRLTVL.